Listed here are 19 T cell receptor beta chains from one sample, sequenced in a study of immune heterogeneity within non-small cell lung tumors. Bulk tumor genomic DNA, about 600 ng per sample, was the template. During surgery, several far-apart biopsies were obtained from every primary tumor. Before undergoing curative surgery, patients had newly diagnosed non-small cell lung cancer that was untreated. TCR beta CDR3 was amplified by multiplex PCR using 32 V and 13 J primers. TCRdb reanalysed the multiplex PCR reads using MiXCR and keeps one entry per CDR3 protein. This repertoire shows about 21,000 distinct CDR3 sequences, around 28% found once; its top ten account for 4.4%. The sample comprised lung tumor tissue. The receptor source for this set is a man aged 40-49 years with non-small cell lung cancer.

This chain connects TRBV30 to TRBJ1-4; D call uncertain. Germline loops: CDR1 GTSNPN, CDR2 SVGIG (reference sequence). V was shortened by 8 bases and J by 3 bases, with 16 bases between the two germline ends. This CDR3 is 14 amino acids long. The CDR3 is CAGLGVVANEKLFF. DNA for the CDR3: TGTGCCGGGCTCGGTGTCGTCGCTAATGAAAAACTGTTTTTT.

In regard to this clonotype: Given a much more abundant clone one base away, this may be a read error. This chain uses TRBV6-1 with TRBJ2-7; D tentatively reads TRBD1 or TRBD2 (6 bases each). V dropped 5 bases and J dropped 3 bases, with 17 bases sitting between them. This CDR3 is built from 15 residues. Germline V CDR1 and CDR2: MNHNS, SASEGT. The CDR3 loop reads CASSLWAGGYYEQYF. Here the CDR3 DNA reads TGTGCCAGCAGTCTTTGGGCCGGGGGCTACTACGAGCAGTACTTC.

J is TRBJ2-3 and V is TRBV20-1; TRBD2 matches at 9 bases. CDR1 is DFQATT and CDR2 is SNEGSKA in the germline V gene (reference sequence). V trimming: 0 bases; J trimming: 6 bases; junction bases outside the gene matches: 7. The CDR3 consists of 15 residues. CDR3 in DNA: TGCAGTGCTAGAGAGCTTAGCGGGAGATTTGATACGCAGTATTTT. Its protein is CSARELSGRFDTQYF.

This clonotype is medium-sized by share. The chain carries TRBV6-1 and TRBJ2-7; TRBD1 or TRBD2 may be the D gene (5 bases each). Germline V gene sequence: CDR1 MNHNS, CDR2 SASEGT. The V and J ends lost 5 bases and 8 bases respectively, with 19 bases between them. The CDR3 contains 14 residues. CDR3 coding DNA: TGTGCCAGCAGTTCCGGGGCGGATCTCCCTCAGCAGTACTTC. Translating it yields CASSSGADLPQQYF.

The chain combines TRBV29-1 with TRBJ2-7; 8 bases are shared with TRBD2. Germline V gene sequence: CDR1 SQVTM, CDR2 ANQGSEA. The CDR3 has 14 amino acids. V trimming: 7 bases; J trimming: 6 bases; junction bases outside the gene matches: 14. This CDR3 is CSAHLAGGSFEQYF. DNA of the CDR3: TGCAGCGCACACCTAGCGGGTGGTTCATTCGAGCAGTACTTC.

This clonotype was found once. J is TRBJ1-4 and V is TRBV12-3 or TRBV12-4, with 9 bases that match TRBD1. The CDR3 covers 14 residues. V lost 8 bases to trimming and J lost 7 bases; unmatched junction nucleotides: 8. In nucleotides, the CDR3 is TGTGCCAGCTACGAGGGGGACAGGGCTGAAAAACTGTTTTTT. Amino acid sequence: CASYEGDRAEKLFF.

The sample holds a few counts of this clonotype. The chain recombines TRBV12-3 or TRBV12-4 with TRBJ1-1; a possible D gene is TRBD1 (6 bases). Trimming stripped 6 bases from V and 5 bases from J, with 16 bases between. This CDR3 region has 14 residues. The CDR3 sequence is CASSYSSGETEAFF. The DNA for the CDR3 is TGTGCCAGCAGCTACTCCTCAGGGGAGACTGAAGCTTTCTTT.

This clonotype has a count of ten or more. CDR3 residues: CASSLQGREKLFF. The CDR3, as DNA: TGCGCCAGCAGCTTACAGGGTCGGGAAAAACTGTTTTTT. The V and J genes are TRBV5-1 and TRBJ1-4; TRBD1 is a possible D gene (6 bases). This CDR3 is built from 13 residues. Trimming stripped 2 bases from V and 8 bases from J, with 10 bases between. Per the germline V gene, CDR1 is SGHRS and CDR2 is YFSETQ.

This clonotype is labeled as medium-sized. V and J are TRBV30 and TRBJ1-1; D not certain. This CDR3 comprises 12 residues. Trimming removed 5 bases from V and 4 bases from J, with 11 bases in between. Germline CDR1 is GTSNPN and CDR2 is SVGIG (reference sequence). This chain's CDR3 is CAWGHRGTEAFF. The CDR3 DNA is TGTGCCTGGGGGCATCGGGGCACTGAAGCTTTCTTT.

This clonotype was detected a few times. CDR3 sequence reads: CASSTRPGGFDTQYF. The DNA for the CDR3 is TGTGCCAGCAGCACCCGCCCGGGAGGGTTCGATACGCAGTATTTT. This chain connects TRBV9 to TRBJ2-3; 8 positions agree with TRBD2. The germline V gene has CDR1 SGDLS and CDR2 YYNGEE. Trimming removed 4 bases from V and 6 bases from J; junction bases left unmatched: 10. CDR3 size: 15 residues.

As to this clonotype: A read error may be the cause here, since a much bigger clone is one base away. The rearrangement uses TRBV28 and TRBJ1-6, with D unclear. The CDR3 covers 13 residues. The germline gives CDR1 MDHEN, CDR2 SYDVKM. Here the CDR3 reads CASSFDIVSPHHF. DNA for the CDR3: TGTGCCAGCAGTTTCGACATCGTCTCACCCCACCACTTT.

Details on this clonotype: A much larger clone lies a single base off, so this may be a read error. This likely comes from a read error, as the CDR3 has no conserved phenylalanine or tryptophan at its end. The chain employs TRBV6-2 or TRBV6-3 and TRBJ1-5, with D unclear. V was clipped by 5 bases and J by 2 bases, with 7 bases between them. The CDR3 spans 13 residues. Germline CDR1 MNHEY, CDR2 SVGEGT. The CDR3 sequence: CASSGMGNQPQHL. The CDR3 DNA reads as TGTGCCAGCAGTGGGATGGGCAATCAGCCCCAGCATCTT.

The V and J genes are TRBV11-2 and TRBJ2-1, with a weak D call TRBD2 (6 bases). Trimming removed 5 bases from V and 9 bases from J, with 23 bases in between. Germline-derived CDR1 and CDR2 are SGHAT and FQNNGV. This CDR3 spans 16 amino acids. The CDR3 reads CASSAPMETPGGEQFF. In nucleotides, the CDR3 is TGTGCCAGCAGCGCCCCAATGGAGACACCCGGGGGTGAGCAGTTCTTC.

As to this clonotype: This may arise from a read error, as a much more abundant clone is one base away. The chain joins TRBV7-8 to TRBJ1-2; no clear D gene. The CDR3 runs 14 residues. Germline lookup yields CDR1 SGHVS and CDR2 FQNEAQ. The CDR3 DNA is TGTGCCAACAGCTTAGACGAGGGTAACTATGGCTACACCTTC. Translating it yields CANSLDEGNYGYTF.

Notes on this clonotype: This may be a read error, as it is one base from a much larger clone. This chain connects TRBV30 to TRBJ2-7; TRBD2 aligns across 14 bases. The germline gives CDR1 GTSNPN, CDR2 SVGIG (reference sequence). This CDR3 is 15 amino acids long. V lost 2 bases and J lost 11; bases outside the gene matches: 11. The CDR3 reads CAWSTGLAGVGEKYF. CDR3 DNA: TGTGCCTGGAGTACGGGACTAGCGGGAGTTGGGGAGAAGTACTTC.

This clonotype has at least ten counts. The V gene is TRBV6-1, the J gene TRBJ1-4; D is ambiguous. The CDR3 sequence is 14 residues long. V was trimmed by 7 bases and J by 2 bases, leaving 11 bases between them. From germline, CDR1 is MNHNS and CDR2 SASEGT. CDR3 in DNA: TGTGCCAGCAAGACCACAGCGACTAATGAAAAACTGTTTTTT. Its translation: CASKTTATNEKLFF.

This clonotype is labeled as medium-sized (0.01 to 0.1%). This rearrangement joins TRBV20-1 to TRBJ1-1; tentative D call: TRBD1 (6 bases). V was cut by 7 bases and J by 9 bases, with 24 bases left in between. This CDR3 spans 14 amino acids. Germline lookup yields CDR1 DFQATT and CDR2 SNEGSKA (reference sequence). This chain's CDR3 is CSVITTGGTGQAFF. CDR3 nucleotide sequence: TGCAGTGTTATAACGACTGGGGGCACGGGTCAAGCTTTCTTT.

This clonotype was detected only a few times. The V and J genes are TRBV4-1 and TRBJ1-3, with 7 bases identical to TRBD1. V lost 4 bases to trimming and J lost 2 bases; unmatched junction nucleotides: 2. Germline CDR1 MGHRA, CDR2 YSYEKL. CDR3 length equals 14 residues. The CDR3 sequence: CASSPTGTGNTIYF. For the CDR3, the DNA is TGCGCCAGCAGCCCGACAGGGACTGGAAACACCATATATTTT.

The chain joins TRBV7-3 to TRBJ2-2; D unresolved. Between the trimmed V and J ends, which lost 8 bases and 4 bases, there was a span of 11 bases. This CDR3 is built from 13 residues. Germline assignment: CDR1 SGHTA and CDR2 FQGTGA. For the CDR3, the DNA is TGTGCCAGCTGTGATTTCTTCACCGGGGAGCTGTTTTTT. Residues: CASCDFFTGELFF. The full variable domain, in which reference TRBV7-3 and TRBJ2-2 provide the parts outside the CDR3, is GAGVSQTPSNKVTEKGKYVELRCDPISGHTALYWYRQSLGQGPEFLIYFQGTGAADDSGLPNDRFFAVRPEGSVSTLKIQRTERGDSAVYLCASCDFFTGELFFGEGSRLTVL.